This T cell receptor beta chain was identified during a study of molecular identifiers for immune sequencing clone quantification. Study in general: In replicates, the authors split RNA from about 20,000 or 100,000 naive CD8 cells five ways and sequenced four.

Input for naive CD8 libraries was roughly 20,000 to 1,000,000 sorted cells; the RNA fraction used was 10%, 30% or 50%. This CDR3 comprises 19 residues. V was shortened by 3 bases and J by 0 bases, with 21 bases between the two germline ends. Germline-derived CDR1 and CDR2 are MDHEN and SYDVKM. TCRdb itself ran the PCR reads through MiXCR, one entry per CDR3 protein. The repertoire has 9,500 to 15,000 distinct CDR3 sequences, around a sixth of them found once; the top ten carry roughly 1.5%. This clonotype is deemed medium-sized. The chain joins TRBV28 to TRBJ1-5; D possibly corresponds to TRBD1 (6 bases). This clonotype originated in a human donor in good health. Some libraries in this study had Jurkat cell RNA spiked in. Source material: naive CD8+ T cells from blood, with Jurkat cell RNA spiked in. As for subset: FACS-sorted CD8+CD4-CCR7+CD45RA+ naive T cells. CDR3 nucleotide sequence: TGTGCCAGCAGTTTTAGGTATATGGACAGCAAACATAGCAATCAGCCCCAGCATTTT. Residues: CASSFRYMDSKHSNQPQHF.